Reported below is one TCR beta chain. The antigen is undetermined. Produced via immunoSEQ multiplex PCR; TCRdb's table is partial and in-frame only. The table includes approximately 50,000 clones, 73% detected once. Patients had chemo-refractory metastatic non-small-cell lung cancer and received focal radiation plus CTLA-4 blockade that used ipilimumab. The sample originates from a study of radiotherapy plus CTLA-4 blockade in lung cancer. Study context: Of all patients, approximately 20% responded objectively and approximately 30% showed disease control. Regarding the study as a whole: Blood-borne expansion of tumor-derived TCR clones followed radiotherapy plus ipilimumab. Reports identified early blood T cell clone dynamics, with interferon-beta, as the best response predictor.

With V trimmed by 2 bases and J by 10 bases, 10 bases remained unmatched. Looked up from germline, CDR1 is SGHAT and CDR2 is FQNNGV. The CDR3 is made up of 16 amino acids. The specimen was peripheral blood, collected from a patient treated with radiotherapy plus ipilimumab. The V gene is TRBV11-2, the J gene TRBJ1-6; 8 bases are a match to TRBD1. The origin of this receptor is a human donor with non-small cell lung cancer who had a complete response to radiotherapy plus ipilimumab. In DNA form, the CDR3 reads TGTGCCAGCAGCTTAATCCCAGGGGGCGCTGGGTCACCCCTCCACTTT. It is translated as CASSLIPGGAGSPLHF. The variable domain in full, with the rest retrieved from reference TRBV11-2 and TRBJ1-6, is EAGVAQSPRYKIIEKRQSVAFWCNPISGHATLYWYQQILGQGPKLLIQFQNNGVVDDSQLPKDRFSAERLKGVDSTLKIQPAKLEDSAVYLCASSLIPGGAGSPLHFGNGTRLTVT.